Below are 10 T cell receptor beta chains sequenced from a single sample in a study of vaccination and CD4 T cells after COVID-19. Specified treatment: roughly 10-day PBMC culture with coronavirus spike peptide pools or control peptides (ViraFEST assay). Their antigens remain unidentified. Sequencing of cultured CD4+ T cell DNA used the Oncomine TCR Beta short-read assay. TCRdb redid the calling of the PCR reads with MiXCR, one entry per CDR3 protein. The data contain over 15,000 distinct CDR3 sequences, approximately 40% of them singletons. The material sequenced was cultured CD4+ T cells from blood. These receptors all stem from a human donor with COVID-19.

The V gene is TRBV19, the J gene TRBJ1-4, with 7 bases that match TRBD1. The V and J ends lost 9 bases and 3 bases, in that order; junction bases with no gene match: 7. The germline V gene encodes CDR1 LNHDA and CDR2 SQIVND (reference sequence). This CDR3 has 14 amino acids. The CDR3 spells CASKQGSANEKLFF. The CDR3 DNA reads as TGTGCCAGCAAACAGGGGTCGGCTAATGAAAAACTGTTTTTT.

V gene TRBV12-3 or TRBV12-4 combines with J gene TRBJ1-2, with a possible D match to TRBD1 (6 bases). The V end lost 8 bases, the J end lost 1 base, and 8 bases lay between the germline ends. The CDR3 contains 12 residues. CDR3 nucleotides: TGTGCCAGCCAGGGGATTAACTATGGCTACACCTTC. Its protein is CASQGINYGYTF.

V is TRBV28 and J is TRBJ1-6, with TRBD1 matching over 7 bases. Germline loops: CDR1 MDHEN, CDR2 SYDVKM. V lost 9 bases, J lost 7 bases, and 6 bases stayed unmatched. The CDR3 covers 13 residues. The CDR3 is CASSGQPNSPLHF. As DNA, the CDR3 is TGTGCCAGTTCGGGACAGCCCAATTCACCCCTCCACTTT. Supplemented by reference TRBV28 and TRBJ1-6, the full variable domain reads DVKVTQSSRYLVKRTGEKVFLECVQDMDHENMFWYRQDPGLGLRLIYFSYDVKMKEKGDIPEGYSVSREKKERFSLILESASTNQTSMYLCASSGQPNSPLHFGNGTRLTVT.

This clonotype was seen more than once but under ten times. The chain joins TRBV7-8 to TRBJ2-2, with 8 nucleotides matching TRBD2. V lost 5 bases, J lost 0 bases, and 8 bases stayed unmatched. The CDR3 spans 17 residues. Per germline, CDR1 SGHVS and CDR2 FQNEAQ. The CDR3 nucleotides read TGTGCCAGCAGCCCACCTTTGCGGGGGGCGAACACCGGGGAGCTGTTTTTT. Translation gives CASSPPLRGANTGELFF.

This clonotype was detected a few times. The genes are TRBV10-3 and TRBJ1-2; unclear D gene. V lost 0 bases, J lost 4 bases, and 12 bases lay in between. The germline CDR1 and CDR2 sequences are ENHRY and SYGVKD. CDR3 length equals 15 residues. In nucleotides, the CDR3 is TGTGCCATCAGTGAGTCGCCGGACGCTACCTATGGCTACACCTTC. As protein: CAISESPDATYGYTF.

The V call is TRBV15, the J call TRBJ1-6; possible D gene TRBD1, 5 bases. V dropped 3 bases and J dropped 9 bases, with 21 bases sitting between them. This CDR3 contains 17 residues. Germline V lookup: CDR1 LNHNV, CDR2 YYDKDF (reference sequence). This CDR3 is CATSSGSSGGSGSPLHF. In nucleotides, the CDR3 is TGTGCCACCAGCAGTGGGTCTTCCGGGGGATCGGGTTCACCCCTCCACTTT.

The V and J genes are TRBV7-2 and TRBJ1-5; the D gene is possibly TRBD1 (6 bases). Trimming took off 4 bases at V and 4 bases at J, with 11 bases between the two ends. Germline V gene data show CDR1 as SGHTA and CDR2 as FQGNSA. This CDR3 has 14 amino acids. The CDR3 sequence is CASSSGVLNQPQHF. In DNA, the CDR3 is TGTGCCAGCAGCTCAGGGGTTTTGAATCAGCCCCAGCATTTT.

This clonotype was detected a few times. V is TRBV24-1 and J is TRBJ2-3; TRBD1 agrees at 11 bases. In germline, CDR1 is KGHDR, CDR2 SFDVKD. The CDR3 sequence is 16 residues long. V shed 7 bases, J shed 6 bases, and the junction held 11 bases outside the gene matches. CDR3 bases: TGTGCCACCAGCCCAAACCTCGGGACAGGGGGGGATACGCAGTATTTT. Its translation is CATSPNLGTGGDTQYF.

This chain joins TRBV20-1 and TRBJ2-7; 8 positions agree with TRBD2. CDR1 and CDR2 (germline): DFQATT, SNEGSKA (reference sequence). The V segment lost 4 bases and the J segment 2 bases; nucleotides outside the gene matches: 4. This CDR3 spans 13 amino acids. The CDR3 spells CSATPSGPYEQYF. The CDR3 DNA sequence: TGCAGTGCTACACCTAGCGGGCCCTACGAGCAGTACTTC.

The chain combines TRBV7-2 with TRBJ1-2, with D unresolved. This CDR3 contains 14 residues. V was shortened by 5 bases and J by 0 bases, with 10 bases between the two germline ends. Germline CDR1 reads SGHTA; CDR2 reads FQGNSA. In nucleotides, the CDR3 is TGTGCCAGCAGCCTGCTGGGTCCTAACTATGGCTACACCTTC. It yields the protein CASSLLGPNYGYTF.